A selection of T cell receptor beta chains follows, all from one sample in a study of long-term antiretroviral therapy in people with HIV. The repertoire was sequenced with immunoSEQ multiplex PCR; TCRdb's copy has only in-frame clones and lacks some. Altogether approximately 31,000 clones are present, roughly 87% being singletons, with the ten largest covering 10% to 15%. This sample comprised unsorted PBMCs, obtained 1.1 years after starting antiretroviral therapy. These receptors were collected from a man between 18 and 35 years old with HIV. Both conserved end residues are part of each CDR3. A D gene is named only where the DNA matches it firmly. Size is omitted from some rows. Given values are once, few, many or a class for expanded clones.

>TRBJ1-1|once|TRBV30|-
TGTGCCGGCGGGGGGTCTGAAGCTTTCTTT
CAGGGSEAFF
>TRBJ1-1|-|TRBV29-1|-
TGCAGCGTGGGCGAGTCCACTGAAGCTTTCTTT
CSVGESTEAFF
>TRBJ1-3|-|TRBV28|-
TGTGCCAGCAGTTTCTCGGACGGTACCTCTGGAAACACCATATATTTT
CASSFSDGTSGNTIYF
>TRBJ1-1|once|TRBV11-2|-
TGTGCCAGCAGCTTATGGGGACATAACACTGAAGCTTTCTTT
CASSLWGHNTEAFF
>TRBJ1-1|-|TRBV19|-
TGTGCCAGTAGTATGGTGAAAAACACTGAAGCTTTCTTT
CASSMVKNTEAFF
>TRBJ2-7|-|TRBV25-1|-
TGTGCCAGCACCGGGGCGGTCGAGCAGTACTTC
CASTGAVEQYF
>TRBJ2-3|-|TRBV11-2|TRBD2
TGTGCCAGCAGCCCCTGGGCGGGGGAAGATACGCAGTATTTT
CASSPWAGEDTQYF
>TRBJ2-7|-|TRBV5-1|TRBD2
TGCGCCAGCAGCGGGGGACTAGCGGGAGCCCTTTTCCAATTCGAGCAGTACTTC
CASSGGLAGALFQFEQYF
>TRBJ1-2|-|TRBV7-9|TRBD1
TGTGCCAGCAGCCCGGGGACAGGGGGCGATAACTATGGCTACACCTTC
CASSPGTGGDNYGYTF
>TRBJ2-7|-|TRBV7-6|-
TGTGCCAGCAGCTTATTTTTTGGGACTCAAAGTGAGCAGTACTTC
CASSLFFGTQSEQYF
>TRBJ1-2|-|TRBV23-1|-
TGCGCCAGCAGTCAAAACAGGAACTATGGCTACACCTTC
CASSQNRNYGYTF
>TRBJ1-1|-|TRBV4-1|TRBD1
TGCGCCAGCAGCCAAGATCTGGTAGTTGGACAGGGTGTGTGGACTGAAGCTTTCTTT
CASSQDLVVGQGVWTEAFF
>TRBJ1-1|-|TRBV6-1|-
TGTGCCAGTAGGATAGGGGATGGTGAAGCTTTCTTT
CASRIGDGEAFF
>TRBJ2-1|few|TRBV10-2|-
TGCGCCAGCAGGACGGGATTCGGTGAGCAGTTCTTC
CASRTGFGEQFF
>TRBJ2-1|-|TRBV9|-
TGTGCCAGCAGCTCCCCGGGACGGCTATTCCCTAACGATGAGCAGTTCTTC
CASSSPGRLFPNDEQFF
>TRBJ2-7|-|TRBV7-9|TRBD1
TGTGCCAGCAGCTTGGTGGGGACAGGCTCCTACGAGCAGTACTTC
CASSLVGTGSYEQYF
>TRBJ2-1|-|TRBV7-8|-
TGTGCCAGCAGCTTAGCGCGGGAGCAGTTCTTC
CASSLAREQFF
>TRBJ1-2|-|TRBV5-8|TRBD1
TGTGCCAGCAGCTTGGAGGGGGCTAGGGGCTACACCTTC
CASSLEGARGYTF
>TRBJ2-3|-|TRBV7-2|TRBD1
TGTGCCAGCAGCCCCGGACAGGGAGATACGCAGTATTTT
CASSPGQGDTQYF
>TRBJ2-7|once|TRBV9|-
TGTGCCAGCAGCGTAGGAGGCCCACCCTACGAGCAGTACTTC
CASSVGGPPYEQYF
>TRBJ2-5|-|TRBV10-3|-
TGTGCCACCAACAAGCCCCTAGAGACCCAGTACTTC
CATNKPLETQYF
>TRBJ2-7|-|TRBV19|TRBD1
TGTGCCAGTGGGGTGCAGGGGGCCTACGAGCAGTACTTC
CASGVQGAYEQYF
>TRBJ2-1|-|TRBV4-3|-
TGCGCCAGCAGCCAAGTTACGGGGGCGGGAGCGGGGACTTACAATGAGCAGTTCTTC
CASSQVTGAGAGTYNEQFF
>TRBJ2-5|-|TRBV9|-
TGTGCCAGCAGCGCGACAGGAGGGGAGACCCAGTACTTC
CASSATGGETQYF
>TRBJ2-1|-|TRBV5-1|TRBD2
TGCGCCAGCAGCCCAATATCGACACTAGCGGACAATGAGCAGTTCTTC
CASSPISTLADNEQFF
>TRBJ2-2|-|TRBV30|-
TGTGCCTGGGGGGGCCTGGCCGGGGAGCTGTTTTTT
CAWGGLAGELFF
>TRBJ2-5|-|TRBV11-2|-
TGTGCCAGCAGCTTAGGGGGAGTTGAGACCCAGTACTTC
CASSLGGVETQYF
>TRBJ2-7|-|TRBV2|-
TGTGCCAGCAGTGAGAACAGGATGGCCTCTAACGAGCAGTACTTC
CASSENRMASNEQYF